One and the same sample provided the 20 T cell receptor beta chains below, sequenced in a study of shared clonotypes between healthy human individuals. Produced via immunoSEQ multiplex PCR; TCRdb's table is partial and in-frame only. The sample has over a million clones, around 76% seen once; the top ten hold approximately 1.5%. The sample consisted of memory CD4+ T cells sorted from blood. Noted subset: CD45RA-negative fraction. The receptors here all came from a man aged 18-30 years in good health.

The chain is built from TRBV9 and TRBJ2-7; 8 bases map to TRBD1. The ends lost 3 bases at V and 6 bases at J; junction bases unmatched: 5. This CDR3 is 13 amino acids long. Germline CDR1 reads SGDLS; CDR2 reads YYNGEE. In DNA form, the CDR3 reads TGTGCCAGCAGCGCCCGGACAGGGCGCGAGCAGTACTTC. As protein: CASSARTGREQYF. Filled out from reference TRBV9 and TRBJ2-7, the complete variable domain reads DSGVTQTPKHLITATGQRVTLRCSPRSGDLSVYWYQQSLDQGLQFLIQYYNGEERAKGNILERFSAQQFPDLHSELNLSSLELGDSALYFCASSARTGREQYFGPGTRLTVT.

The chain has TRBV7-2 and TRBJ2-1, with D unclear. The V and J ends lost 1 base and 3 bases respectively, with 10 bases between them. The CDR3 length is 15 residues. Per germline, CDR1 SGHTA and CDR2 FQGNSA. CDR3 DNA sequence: TGTGCCAGCAGCTTAGTTGGTCGGTTCTACAATGAGCAGTTCTTC. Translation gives CASSLVGRFYNEQFF. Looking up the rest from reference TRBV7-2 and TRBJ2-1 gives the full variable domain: GAGVSQSPSNKVTEKGKDVELRCDPISGHTALYWYRQSLGQGLEFLIYFQGNSAPDKSGLPSDRFSAERTGGSVSTLTIQRTQQEDSAVYLCASSLVGRFYNEQFFGPGTRLTVL.

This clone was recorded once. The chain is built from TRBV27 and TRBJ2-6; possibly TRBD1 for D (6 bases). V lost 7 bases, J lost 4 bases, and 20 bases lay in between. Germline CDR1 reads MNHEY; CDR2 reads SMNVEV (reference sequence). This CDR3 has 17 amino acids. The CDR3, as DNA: TGTGCCAGCATTGACGGCACAGGGTCGCTCGGGGCCAACGTCCTGACTTTC. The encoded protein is CASIDGTGSLGANVLTF.

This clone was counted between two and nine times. The CDR3 coding sequence is TGCAGCGTTGAAGCTCAGATGAACACTGAAGCTTTCTTT. It yields the protein CSVEAQMNTEAFF. The chain recombines TRBV29-1 with TRBJ1-1; D gene unclear. CDR1 is SQVTM and CDR2 is ANQGSEA in the germline V gene. This CDR3 region has 13 residues. Between the trimmed V and J ends, which lost 1 base and 0 bases, there was a span of 6 bases.

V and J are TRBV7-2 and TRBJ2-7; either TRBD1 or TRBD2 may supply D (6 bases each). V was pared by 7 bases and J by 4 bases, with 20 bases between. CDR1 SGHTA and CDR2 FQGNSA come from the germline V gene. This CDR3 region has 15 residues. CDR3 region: CASTKSQGTSYEQYF. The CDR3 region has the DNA TGTGCCAGCACCAAATCCCAGGGGACTTCTTACGAGCAGTACTTC.

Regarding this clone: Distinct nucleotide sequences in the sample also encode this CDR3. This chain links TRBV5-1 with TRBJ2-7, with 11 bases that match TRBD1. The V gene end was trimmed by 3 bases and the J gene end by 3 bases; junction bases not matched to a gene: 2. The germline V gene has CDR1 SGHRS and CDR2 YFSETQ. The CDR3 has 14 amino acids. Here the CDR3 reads CASSSDRGHYEQYF. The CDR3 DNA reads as TGCGCCAGCAGCTCGGACAGGGGGCACTACGAGCAGTACTTC.

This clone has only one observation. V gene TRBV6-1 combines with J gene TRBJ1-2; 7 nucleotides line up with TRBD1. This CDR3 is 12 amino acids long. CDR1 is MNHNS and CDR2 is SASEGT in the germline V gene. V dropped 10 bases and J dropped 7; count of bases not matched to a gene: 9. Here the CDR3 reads CATPGQRSGYTF. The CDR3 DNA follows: TGTGCCACCCCGGGACAGCGTAGTGGCTACACCTTC.

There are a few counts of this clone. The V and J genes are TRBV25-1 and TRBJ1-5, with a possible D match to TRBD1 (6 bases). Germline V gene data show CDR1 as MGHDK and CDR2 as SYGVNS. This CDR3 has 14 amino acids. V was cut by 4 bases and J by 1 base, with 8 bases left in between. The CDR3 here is CASSAGHSNQPQHF. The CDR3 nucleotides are TGTGCCAGCAGTGCGGGACACAGCAATCAGCCCCAGCATTTT. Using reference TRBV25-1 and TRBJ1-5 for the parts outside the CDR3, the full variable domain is EADIYQTPRYLVIGTGKKITLECSQTMGHDKMYWYQQDPGMELHLIHYSYGVNSTEKGDLSSESTVSRIRTEHFPLTLESARPSHTSQYLCASSAGHSNQPQHFGDGTRLSIL.

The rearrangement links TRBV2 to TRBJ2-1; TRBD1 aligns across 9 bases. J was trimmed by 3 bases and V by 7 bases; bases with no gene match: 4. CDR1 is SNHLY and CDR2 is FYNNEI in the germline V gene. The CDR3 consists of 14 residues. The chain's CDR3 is CASTRTGVYNEQFF. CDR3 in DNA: TGTGCCAGCACCCGGACAGGGGTCTACAATGAGCAGTTCTTC.

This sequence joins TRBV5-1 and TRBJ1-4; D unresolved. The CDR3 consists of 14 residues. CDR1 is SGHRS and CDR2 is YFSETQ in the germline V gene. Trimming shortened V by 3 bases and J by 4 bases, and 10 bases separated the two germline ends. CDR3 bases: TGCGCCAGCAGCTACGACCGGGGTAATGAAAAACTGTTTTTT. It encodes CASSYDRGNEKLFF.

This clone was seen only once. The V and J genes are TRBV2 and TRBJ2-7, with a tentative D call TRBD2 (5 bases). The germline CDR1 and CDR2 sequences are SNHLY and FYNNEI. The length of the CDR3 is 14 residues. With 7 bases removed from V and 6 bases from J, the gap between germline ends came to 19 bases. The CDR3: CASNGARSTSEQYF. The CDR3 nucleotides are TGTGCCAGCAACGGAGCGAGGTCTACTAGCGAGCAGTACTTC. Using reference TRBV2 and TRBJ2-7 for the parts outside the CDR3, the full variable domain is EPEVTQTPSHQVTQMGQEVILRCVPISNHLYFYWYRQILGQKVEFLVSFYNNEISEKSEIFDDQFSVERPDGSNFTLKIRSTKLEDSAMYFCASNGARSTSEQYFGPGTRLTVT.

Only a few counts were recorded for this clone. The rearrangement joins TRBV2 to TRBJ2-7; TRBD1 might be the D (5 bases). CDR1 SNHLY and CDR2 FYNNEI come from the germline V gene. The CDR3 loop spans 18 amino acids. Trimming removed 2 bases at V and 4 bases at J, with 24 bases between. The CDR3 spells CASSEFFFQGSALYEQYF. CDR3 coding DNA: TGTGCCAGCAGTGAATTCTTTTTCCAGGGTTCCGCCCTTTACGAGCAGTACTTC.

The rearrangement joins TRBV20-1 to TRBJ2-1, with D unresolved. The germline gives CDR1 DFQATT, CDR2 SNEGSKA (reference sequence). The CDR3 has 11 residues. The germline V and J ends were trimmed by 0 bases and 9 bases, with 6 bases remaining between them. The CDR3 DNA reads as TGCAGTGCTAGAGAGGCCCGTGAGCAGTTCTTC. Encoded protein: CSAREAREQFF.

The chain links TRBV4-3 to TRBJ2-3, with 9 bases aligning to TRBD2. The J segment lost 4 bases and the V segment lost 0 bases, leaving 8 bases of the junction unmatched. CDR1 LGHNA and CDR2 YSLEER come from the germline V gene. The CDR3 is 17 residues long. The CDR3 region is CASSQERGGRAADTQYF. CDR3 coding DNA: TGCGCCAGCAGCCAAGAAAGAGGCGGGAGGGCCGCAGATACGCAGTATTTT.

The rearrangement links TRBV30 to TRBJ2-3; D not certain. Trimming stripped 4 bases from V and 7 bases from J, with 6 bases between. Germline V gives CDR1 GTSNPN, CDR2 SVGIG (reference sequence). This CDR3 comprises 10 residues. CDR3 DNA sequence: TGTGCCTGGACCCGTTATACGCAGTATTTT. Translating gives CAWTRYTQYF.

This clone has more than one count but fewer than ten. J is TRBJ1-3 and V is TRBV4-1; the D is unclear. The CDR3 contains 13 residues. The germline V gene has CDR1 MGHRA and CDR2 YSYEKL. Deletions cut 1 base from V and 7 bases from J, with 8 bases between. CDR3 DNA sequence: TGCGCCAGCAGCCAAGGAAGGACGAACACCATATATTTT. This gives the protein CASSQGRTNTIYF.

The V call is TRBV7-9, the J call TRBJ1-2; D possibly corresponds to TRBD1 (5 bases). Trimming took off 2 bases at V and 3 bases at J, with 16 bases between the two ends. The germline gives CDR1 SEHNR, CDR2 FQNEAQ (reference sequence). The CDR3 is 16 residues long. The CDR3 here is CASSLSGDAGHYGYTF. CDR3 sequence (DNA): TGTGCCAGCAGCTTAAGTGGGGACGCAGGCCACTATGGCTACACCTTC.

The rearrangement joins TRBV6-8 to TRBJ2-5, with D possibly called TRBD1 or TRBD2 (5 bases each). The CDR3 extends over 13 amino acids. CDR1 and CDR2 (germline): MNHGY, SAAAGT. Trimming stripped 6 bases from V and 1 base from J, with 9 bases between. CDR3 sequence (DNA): TGTGCCAGCAGCCGGGACCTCCAAGAGACCCAGTACTTC. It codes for CASSRDLQETQYF.

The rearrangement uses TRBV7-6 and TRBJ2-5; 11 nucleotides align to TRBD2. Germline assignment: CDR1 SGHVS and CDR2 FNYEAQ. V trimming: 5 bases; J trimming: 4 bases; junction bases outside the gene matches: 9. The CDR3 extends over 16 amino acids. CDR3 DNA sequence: TGTGCCAGCAGCCTGTCGGTAGCGGGAGGGGTAGAGACCCAGTACTTC. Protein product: CASSLSVAGGVETQYF.

Here the CDR3 reads CASSQGTSGRVGGTQYF. CDR3 coding DNA: TGCGCCAGCAGCCAGGGAACTAGCGGGAGAGTTGGTGGTACGCAGTATTTT. The chain links TRBV4-3 to TRBJ2-3; 11 nucleotides agree with TRBD2. The CDR3 runs to 17 residues. Germline values: CDR1 LGHNA, CDR2 YSLEER. The J segment lost 8 bases and the V segment lost 3 bases, leaving 13 bases of the junction unmatched.